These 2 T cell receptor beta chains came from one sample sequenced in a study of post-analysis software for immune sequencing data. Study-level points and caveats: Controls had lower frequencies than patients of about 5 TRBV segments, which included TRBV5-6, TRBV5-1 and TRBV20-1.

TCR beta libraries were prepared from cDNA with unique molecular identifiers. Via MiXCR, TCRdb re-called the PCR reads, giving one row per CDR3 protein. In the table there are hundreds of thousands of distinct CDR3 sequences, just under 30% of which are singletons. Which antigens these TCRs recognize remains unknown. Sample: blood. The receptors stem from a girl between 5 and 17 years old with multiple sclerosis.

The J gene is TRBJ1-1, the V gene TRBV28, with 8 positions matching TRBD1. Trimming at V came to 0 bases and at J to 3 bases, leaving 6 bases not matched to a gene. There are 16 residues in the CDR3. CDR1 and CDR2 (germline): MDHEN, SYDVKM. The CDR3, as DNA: TGTGCCAGCAGTTTATGGCAGGGGGCATCTGACACTGAAGCTTTCTTT. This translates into CASSLWQGASDTEAFF.

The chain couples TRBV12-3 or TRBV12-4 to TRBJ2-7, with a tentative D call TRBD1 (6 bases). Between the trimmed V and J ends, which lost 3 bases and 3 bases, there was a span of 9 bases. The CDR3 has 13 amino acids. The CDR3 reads CASSFAQGYEQYF. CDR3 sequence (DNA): TGTGCCAGCAGTTTCGCACAGGGCTACGAGCAGTACTTC.